The clone carrying this TCR beta chain was detected only a few times. Its antigen is as yet unknown. Using a J-beta primer mix together with a sample-barcoded 5' primer, a second PCR was run for about 7 to 12 cycles. TCRdb independently ran MiXCR on the 5' RACE reads; one entry per CDR3 protein. The repertoire has hundreds of thousands of distinct CDR3 sequences, around 21% of them found once; the top ten carry roughly 3.6%. This CDR3 comprises 13 residues. Per germline, CDR1 MNHEY and CDR2 SVGAGI. V was pared by 7 bases and J by 5 bases, with 14 bases between. This record belongs to a study of blood T cells in healthy people across ages. Overall study findings and caveats: With unsorted PBMCs, a conclusive comparison of naive versus antigen-experienced cells was not possible. Age brought a roughly linear fall in TCR beta diversity measured per million T cells.

Isolation recovered at least 7 million PBMCs from every sample. Every sample gave at least 5.5 micrograms of total RNA when it was extracted. V is TRBV6-5 and J is TRBJ2-5; TRBD1 is a possible D gene (6 bases). Input material: blood. The sequence derives from a man aged 65 to 79 in good health. DNA for the CDR3: TGTGCCAGCATCAAACAGGGATACGAGACCCAGTACTTC. This encodes CASIKQGYETQYF.